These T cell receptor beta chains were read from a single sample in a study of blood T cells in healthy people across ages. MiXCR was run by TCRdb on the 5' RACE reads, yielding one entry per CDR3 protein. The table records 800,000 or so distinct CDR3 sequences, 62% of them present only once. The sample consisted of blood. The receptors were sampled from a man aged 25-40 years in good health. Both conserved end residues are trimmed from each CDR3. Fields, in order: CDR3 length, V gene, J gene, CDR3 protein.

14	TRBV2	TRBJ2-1	ASGTDQMYSYNEQF
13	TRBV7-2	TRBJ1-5	ASNEGGGLIQPQH
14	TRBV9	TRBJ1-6	ASSARQESYNSPLH
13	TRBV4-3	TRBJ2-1	ASSQGRGGIYEQF
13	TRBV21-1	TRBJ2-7	ASSKIGRSPYEQY
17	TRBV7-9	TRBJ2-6	ASSTWTGGETTGANVLT
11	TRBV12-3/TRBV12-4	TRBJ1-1	VSSSDPNTEAF
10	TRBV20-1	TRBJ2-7	SAAGNSYEQY
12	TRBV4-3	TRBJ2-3	ASSQYDSPDTQY
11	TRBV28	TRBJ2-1	ASSPIGGNEQF
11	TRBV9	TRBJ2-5	ASSLGMAETQY
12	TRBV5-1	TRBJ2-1	ASSLGQGRNEQF
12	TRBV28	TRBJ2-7	ASSLTQYKNEQY
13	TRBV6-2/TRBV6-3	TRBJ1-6	ASSVTNRGNSPLH
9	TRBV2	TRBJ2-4	ASSEMGEQY
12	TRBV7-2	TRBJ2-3	ASSLGLFTDTQY
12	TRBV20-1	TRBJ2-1	SARRGSERDEQF
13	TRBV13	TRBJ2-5	ASSLGPGPQETQY
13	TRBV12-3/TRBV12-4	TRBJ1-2	ASSRTGGRNYGYT
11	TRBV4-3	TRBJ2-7	ASSQDRMYEQY
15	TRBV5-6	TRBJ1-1	ASSKGTGPMIAPEAF
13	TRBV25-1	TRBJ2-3	ASSDGPRVADTQY
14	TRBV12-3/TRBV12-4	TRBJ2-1	ASSLAQGQGNNEQF
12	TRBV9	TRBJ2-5	ASSVSGGDETQY
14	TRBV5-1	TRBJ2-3	ASSGLAGGGTDTQY
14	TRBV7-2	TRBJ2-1	ASSLEGAEGYNEQF
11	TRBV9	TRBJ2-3	ASSVSYGDTQY
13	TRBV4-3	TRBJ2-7	ASSRGTASSYEQY
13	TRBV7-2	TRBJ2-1	ASSADGQGYNEQF
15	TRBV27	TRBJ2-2	ASARLAGDSNTGELF
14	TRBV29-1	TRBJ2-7	SATALLGEGPYEQY
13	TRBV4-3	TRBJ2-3	ASSADDRSTDTQY
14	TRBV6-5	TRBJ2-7	ASSYSGTGLLYEQY